This TCR beta chain comes out of a study of cytomegalovirus exposure and HLA in healthy donors. Notes on the study in general: By a later analysis, the bulk of CMV-associated TCR beta chains appeared HLA-restricted. In vitro experiments confirmed that a few CMV-associated chains were specific for CMV antigens. More clonal expansion characterized HLA-associated TCR beta chains than equally common others in a later analysis.

The PCR used 60 Vbeta and 13 Jbeta primers. Only in-frame clones appear in the TCRdb table, and some are missing; sequencing was by immunoSEQ multiplex PCR. Here the sample spans 55,000 to 85,000 clones, just over 85% being singletons. For this clone: Antigen unknown.

Germline loops: CDR1 MNHNS, CDR2 SASEGT. The CDR3 sequence is 13 residues long. This rearrangement joins TRBV6-1 to TRBJ2-5, with D perhaps TRBD2 (6 bases). The DNA end lines up better with TRBJ2-7; the J call may be wrong. The receptor was isolated from a woman aged 25 to 39 in good health and CMV-seronegative. The sample was PBMCs. CDR3 protein: CASSEGGGSEQYF. The CDR3 DNA is TGTGCCAGCAGTGAAGGCGGAGGGTCCGAGCAGTACTTC.